This T cell receptor beta chain comes out of a study of blood T cell repertoires in COVID-19. With 1 base removed from V and 4 bases from J, the gap between germline ends came to 5 bases. Germline CDR1 and CDR2: LGHNA and YNFKEQ. This CDR3 has 13 residues. The assay was immunoSEQ multiplex PCR, and TCRdb's table has in-frame clones only and misses some. The sample holds about 310,000 clones, around 87% seen once. The TCR comes from a woman in her forties or fifties who had recovered from COVID-19. The source material was peripheral blood. The V call is TRBV4-2, the J call TRBJ1-5; D unclear. As DNA, the CDR3 is TGTGCCAGCAGCCAAGCACTTAATCAGCCCCAGCATTTT. Protein: CASSQALNQPQHF.